These T cell receptor beta chains were read from a single sample in a study of T cells in Graves' hyperthyroidism and ophthalmopathy. TCRdb reprocessed the multiplex PCR reads via MiXCR and lists one record per CDR3 protein. The sample includes over 450,000 distinct CDR3 sequences, roughly 17% of them seen just once. Sequenced input: blood. These receptors came from a woman aged 18-30 years with Graves' ophthalmopathy. CDR3s include the opening cysteine and the closing phenylalanine or tryptophan. A D gene is named only where the DNA matches it firmly. Clone size appears in some rows only: once, few, many, or a class for an expanded clone.

D gene: .
clone size: .
J gene: TRBJ1-5
V gene: TRBV20-1
CDR3 DNA: TGCAGTGCTAGAGCCCCAAGGGACAACGGTTCTGATCAGCCCCAGCATTTT
CDR3 protein: CSARAPRDNGSDQPQHF

D gene: TRBD2
clone size: many
J gene: TRBJ2-2
V gene: TRBV12-3/TRBV12-4
CDR3 DNA: TGTGCCAGCAGCCGCCCTAGCGGGCGTAACACCGGGGAGCTGTTTTTT
CDR3 protein: CASSRPSGRNTGELFF

D gene: .
clone size: .
J gene: TRBJ1-2
V gene: TRBV6-2/TRBV6-3
CDR3 DNA: TGTGCCAGCAAAGGCTTGACCGGCGGAGCAGTTGCAGGCCGGTATGGCTACACCTTC
CDR3 protein: CASKGLTGGAVAGRYGYTF

D gene: TRBD1
clone size: .
J gene: TRBJ1-2
V gene: TRBV20-1
CDR3 DNA: TGCAGTGCTAGATGGGACAGGATGAACTATGGCTACACCTTC
CDR3 protein: CSARWDRMNYGYTF

D gene: .
clone size: many
J gene: TRBJ2-1
V gene: TRBV7-2
CDR3 DNA: TGTGCCAGCAGTCGTGAATACAATGAGCAGTTCTTC
CDR3 protein: CASSREYNEQFF

D gene: .
clone size: few
J gene: TRBJ2-7
V gene: TRBV27
CDR3 DNA: TGTGCCAGCAGGGATGAGTTGCTCTACGAGCAGTACTTC
CDR3 protein: CASRDELLYEQYF

D gene: .
clone size: .
J gene: TRBJ1-6
V gene: TRBV3-1
CDR3 DNA: TGTGCCAGCAGCCAAGTGCCAAGCTCACCCCTCCACTTT
CDR3 protein: CASSQVPSSPLHF

D gene: TRBD1
clone size: many
J gene: TRBJ2-7
V gene: TRBV10-3
CDR3 DNA: TGTGCCATCAGTGAGTCTGACAGGGTCCACGAGCAGTACTTC
CDR3 protein: CAISESDRVHEQYF

D gene: .
clone size: many
J gene: TRBJ1-6
V gene: TRBV3-1
CDR3 DNA: TGTGCCAGCAGCCAGGACGTGGGCTATAATTCACCCCTCCACTTT
CDR3 protein: CASSQDVGYNSPLHF

D gene: .
clone size: many
J gene: TRBJ2-3
V gene: TRBV9
CDR3 DNA: TGTGCCAGCAGCGTAGGGGCAACCCGCACAGATACGCAGTATTTT
CDR3 protein: CASSVGATRTDTQYF

D gene: .
clone size: .
J gene: TRBJ2-4
V gene: TRBV28
CDR3 DNA: TGTGCCAGCAGTTCGAGTAATACAGATCAGTACTTC
CDR3 protein: CASSSSNTDQYF

D gene: .
clone size: many
J gene: TRBJ2-7
V gene: TRBV5-1
CDR3 DNA: TGCGCCAGCAGCTTGGCGGACCCATCAACCTACGAGCAGTACTTC
CDR3 protein: CASSLADPSTYEQYF

D gene: .
clone size: many
J gene: TRBJ2-1
V gene: TRBV28
CDR3 DNA: TGTGCCAGCAGTTTCGGTGATGAGCAGTTCTTC
CDR3 protein: CASSFGDEQFF

D gene: TRBD1
clone size: .
J gene: TRBJ1-2
V gene: TRBV12-3/TRBV12-4
CDR3 DNA: TGTGCCAGCAGTCTATGGCAGGGGACAGGGGCCGGAGGCTACACCTTC
CDR3 protein: CASSLWQGTGAGGYTF

D gene: .
clone size: few
J gene: TRBJ1-1
V gene: TRBV19
CDR3 DNA: TGTGCCAGTAGTGGGAGAGGCAGAGGGGAAGCTTTCTTT
CDR3 protein: CASSGRGRGEAFF

D gene: TRBD2
clone size: few
J gene: TRBJ2-7
V gene: TRBV6-4
CDR3 DNA: TGTGCCAGCAGCGGGGAGAATAGCGGGACACCCTACGAGCAGTACTTC
CDR3 protein: CASSGENSGTPYEQYF

D gene: .
clone size: few
J gene: TRBJ2-5
V gene: TRBV5-6
CDR3 DNA: TGTGCCAGCAGCTCGGCCGACGGGACCGAAGAGACCCAGTACTTC
CDR3 protein: CASSSADGTEETQYF

D gene: .
clone size: .
J gene: TRBJ1-1
V gene: TRBV7-9
CDR3 DNA: TGTGCCGGCAGCTTAGCGGCGACAGTGAACACTGAAGCTTTCTTT
CDR3 protein: CAGSLAATVNTEAFF

D gene: .
clone size: few
J gene: TRBJ1-1
V gene: TRBV5-1
CDR3 DNA: TGCGCCAGCAGCTCCAAGGGGTACACTGAAGCTTTCTTT
CDR3 protein: CASSSKGYTEAFF

D gene: .
clone size: many
J gene: TRBJ2-1
V gene: TRBV27
CDR3 DNA: TGTGCCAGCAGTTGGGGGGATGAGCAGTTCTTC
CDR3 protein: CASSWGDEQFF

D gene: .
clone size: .
J gene: TRBJ2-1
V gene: TRBV7-9
CDR3 DNA: TGTGCCAGCAGCTCCTCAGGGGACTCCTACAATGAGCAGTTCTTC
CDR3 protein: CASSSSGDSYNEQFF

D gene: .
clone size: many
J gene: TRBJ1-1
V gene: TRBV2
CDR3 DNA: TGTGCCAGCAGTGAGGGCCTCCAAGCCCCGGGAGCTTTCTTT
CDR3 protein: CASSEGLQAPGAFF

D gene: TRBD2
clone size: many
J gene: TRBJ2-3
V gene: TRBV6-1
CDR3 DNA: TGTGCCAGCAGTGGACTAGCGGGGGGAGATACGCAGTATTTT
CDR3 protein: CASSGLAGGDTQYF

D gene: .
clone size: .
J gene: TRBJ1-5
V gene: TRBV4-1
CDR3 DNA: TGCGCCAGCAGCCAAGGGGGAGGAGGTCCCTATAGCAATCAGCCCCAGCATTTT
CDR3 protein: CASSQGGGGPYSNQPQHF

D gene: .
clone size: many
J gene: TRBJ1-1
V gene: TRBV11-2
CDR3 DNA: TGTGCCAGCAGCTTAGATGGGGACACCAACACTGAAGCTTTCTTT
CDR3 protein: CASSLDGDTNTEAFF

D gene: TRBD1
clone size: few
J gene: TRBJ1-4
V gene: TRBV5-1
CDR3 DNA: TGCGCCAGCAGCCTCGGGACAGTTGCAACTAATGAAAAACTGTTTTTT
CDR3 protein: CASSLGTVATNEKLFF

D gene: TRBD2
clone size: .
J gene: TRBJ2-7
V gene: TRBV5-1
CDR3 DNA: TGCGCCAGCAGCTCTGCCCCCGGGACTAGCTTTTCCCGGCAGTACTTC
CDR3 protein: CASSSAPGTSFSRQYF

D gene: .
clone size: many
J gene: TRBJ2-5
V gene: TRBV6-2/TRBV6-3
CDR3 DNA: TGTGCCAGCAGTTACGTCGAGGCTCCTTCCCAAGAGACCCAGTACTTC
CDR3 protein: CASSYVEAPSQETQYF

D gene: .
clone size: .
J gene: TRBJ2-5
V gene: TRBV30
CDR3 DNA: TGTGCCTGGTCCAAGCGCCGGCGGGCCCAAGAGACCCAGTACTTC
CDR3 protein: CAWSKRRRAQETQYF

D gene: TRBD2
clone size: many
J gene: TRBJ2-1
V gene: TRBV2
CDR3 DNA: TGTGCCAGCAGTGGCGGGAGGGCCCTCAATGAGCAGTTCTTC
CDR3 protein: CASSGGRALNEQFF

D gene: TRBD2
clone size: few
J gene: TRBJ2-1
V gene: TRBV28
CDR3 DNA: TGTGCCAGCAGCTACTCCGGGACTAGCGGTTACAATGAGCAGTTCTTC
CDR3 protein: CASSYSGTSGYNEQFF

D gene: .
clone size: .
J gene: TRBJ2-7
V gene: TRBV15
CDR3 DNA: TGTGCCACCAGCAATTACTACGAGCAGTACTTC
CDR3 protein: CATSNYYEQYF

D gene: .
clone size: .
J gene: TRBJ2-4
V gene: TRBV12-3/TRBV12-4
CDR3 DNA: TGTGCCAGCACCCTAGGGCTAGCCAAAAACATTCAGTACTTC
CDR3 protein: CASTLGLAKNIQYF

D gene: .
clone size: few
J gene: TRBJ2-7
V gene: TRBV15
CDR3 DNA: TGTGCCACCAGCAGAGATCAAGGCTACGAGCAGTACTTC
CDR3 protein: CATSRDQGYEQYF

D gene: .
clone size: .
J gene: TRBJ2-1
V gene: TRBV29-1
CDR3 DNA: TGCAGCGTTGAAGATGGGAGGATTGGGGAGCAGTTCTTC
CDR3 protein: CSVEDGRIGEQFF

D gene: TRBD2
clone size: many
J gene: TRBJ2-1
V gene: TRBV20-1
CDR3 DNA: TGCAGTGCTAGAGGCCCCCAGCGGGAGGCCCACAATGAGCAGTTCTTC
CDR3 protein: CSARGPQREAHNEQFF

D gene: .
clone size: many
J gene: TRBJ1-2
V gene: TRBV27
CDR3 DNA: TGTGCCAGCAGTTTTGTAGGGGAGGGCTACACCTTC
CDR3 protein: CASSFVGEGYTF

D gene: TRBD1
clone size: few
J gene: TRBJ1-2
V gene: TRBV5-1
CDR3 DNA: TGCGCCAGCAGCTGGGCCGAGACAGGGCTGGATCGGGCTAACTATGGCTACACCTTC
CDR3 protein: CASSWAETGLDRANYGYTF

D gene: .
clone size: .
J gene: TRBJ2-3
V gene: TRBV29-1
CDR3 DNA: TGCAGCGCCGGGGTTACTAGCACAGATACGCAGTATTTT
CDR3 protein: CSAGVTSTDTQYF

D gene: .
clone size: many
J gene: TRBJ2-7
V gene: TRBV5-1
CDR3 DNA: TGCGCCAGCAGCTTAGGTAGCACCTACTACGAGCAGTACTTC
CDR3 protein: CASSLGSTYYEQYF

D gene: TRBD2
clone size: few
J gene: TRBJ2-7
V gene: TRBV9
CDR3 DNA: TGTGCCAGCAGCGTAGCTGGTAGCGGGGGGATTGGAGAGCAGTACTTC
CDR3 protein: CASSVAGSGGIGEQYF

D gene: .
clone size: many
J gene: TRBJ1-1
V gene: TRBV5-1
CDR3 DNA: TGCGCCAGCAGCTTGGGGTACAGGAACACTGAAGCTTTCTTT
CDR3 protein: CASSLGYRNTEAFF

D gene: .
clone size: many
J gene: TRBJ2-5
V gene: TRBV30
CDR3 DNA: TGTGCCTGGAGTATGGCGGGCACTTTAGAGACCCAGTACTTC
CDR3 protein: CAWSMAGTLETQYF

D gene: .
clone size: many
J gene: TRBJ2-2
V gene: TRBV5-1
CDR3 DNA: TGCGCCAGCAGCTGGAGGGACAGTCGGACCGGGGAGCTGTTTTTT
CDR3 protein: CASSWRDSRTGELFF

D gene: .
clone size: many
J gene: TRBJ1-1
V gene: TRBV5-1
CDR3 DNA: TGCGCCAGCAGCTCGAGGGGTGGAAAGGGGATGAACACTGAAGCTTTCTTT
CDR3 protein: CASSSRGGKGMNTEAFF

D gene: .
clone size: many
J gene: TRBJ2-7
V gene: TRBV4-2
CDR3 DNA: TGTGCCAGCAGCCAAGGTCCGGGAACCTACGAGCAGTACTTC
CDR3 protein: CASSQGPGTYEQYF

D gene: TRBD1
clone size: many
J gene: TRBJ1-6
V gene: TRBV6-1
CDR3 DNA: TGTGCCAGCAGTGAAGGCCAGGGGGACACATCTTCACCCCTCCACTTT
CDR3 protein: CASSEGQGDTSSPLHF

D gene: .
clone size: few
J gene: TRBJ1-1
V gene: TRBV6-5
CDR3 DNA: TGTGCCAGCAGTTACTCGTCCCCGGCATACACTGAAGCTTTCTTT
CDR3 protein: CASSYSSPAYTEAFF

D gene: .
clone size: many
J gene: TRBJ1-1
V gene: TRBV2
CDR3 DNA: TGTGCCAGCAGCATCGACATGAACACTGAAGCTTTCTTT
CDR3 protein: CASSIDMNTEAFF

D gene: .
clone size: few
J gene: TRBJ2-5
V gene: TRBV4-1
CDR3 DNA: TGCGCCAGCAGCCAAGATCCTCGGCAAGAGACCCAGTACTTC
CDR3 protein: CASSQDPRQETQYF

D gene: TRBD1
clone size: many
J gene: TRBJ2-7
V gene: TRBV28
CDR3 DNA: TGTGCCAGCAGTGAGACGGACAGGTCGACCTACGAGCAGTACTTC
CDR3 protein: CASSETDRSTYEQYF

D gene: .
clone size: .
J gene: TRBJ2-1
V gene: TRBV4-2
CDR3 DNA: TGTGCCAGCAGCCCACTAAACGTAGGGGCACCGGGGGGCCACGTAAATGAGCAGTTCTTC
CDR3 protein: CASSPLNVGAPGGHVNEQFF

D gene: .
clone size: .
J gene: TRBJ2-7
V gene: TRBV29-1
CDR3 DNA: TGCAGCGTTGAACTCGACAGAACCTACGAGCAGTACTTC
CDR3 protein: CSVELDRTYEQYF

D gene: .
clone size: few
J gene: TRBJ2-1
V gene: TRBV7-9
CDR3 DNA: TGTGCCAGCAGCCGAGGGCTAGGTGAGCAGTTCTTC
CDR3 protein: CASSRGLGEQFF

D gene: .
clone size: few
J gene: TRBJ1-1
V gene: TRBV19
CDR3 DNA: TGTGCCAGTAGTTCGGGCGGGGGCGGGCTAGACACTGAAGCTTTCTTT
CDR3 protein: CASSSGGGGLDTEAFF

D gene: .
clone size: few
J gene: TRBJ1-5
V gene: TRBV28
CDR3 DNA: TGTGCCAGCAGTTTATCGCCCCACAGTTATTATAGCAATCAGCCCCAGCATTTT
CDR3 protein: CASSLSPHSYYSNQPQHF

D gene: .
clone size: many
J gene: TRBJ2-1
V gene: TRBV2
CDR3 DNA: TGTGCCAGCAGGGGGCGAGCCTCCTACAATGAGCAGTTCTTC
CDR3 protein: CASRGRASYNEQFF

D gene: .
clone size: many
J gene: TRBJ2-7
V gene: TRBV9
CDR3 DNA: TGTGCCAGCAGCGCCCTGGGTCGGGACTACGAGCAGTACTTC
CDR3 protein: CASSALGRDYEQYF